The rows below give T cell receptor beta chains drawn from one sample of a study of cytomegalovirus exposure and HLA in healthy donors. Repertoires were generated with immunoSEQ multiplex PCR, while TCRdb's copy carries only in-frame clones and drops some. The repertoire holds some 100,000 clones, with approximately 81% as singletons. The sample comprised PBMCs. These TCRs come from a male donor in good health and CMV-seropositive. The CDR3 runs from the conserved cysteine through the conserved F or W. The D gene is left open where the match is weak. Expanded clones are given a class, and other clones once, few, many or no size at all.

d_call j_call clone_size v_call cdr3_nt cdr3_aa
- TRBJ2-3 - TRBV25-1 TGTGCCAGCAGTGAAGACAGTTGGAGGGCGGTTACGCAGTATTTT CASSEDSWRAVTQYF
- TRBJ2-3 - TRBV11-2 TGTGCCAGCAGCTTAGGCTTTCTTGGACAGTCTAGCACAGATACGCAGTATTTT CASSLGFLGQSSTDTQYF
TRBD2 TRBJ2-4 - TRBV9 TGTGCCAGCAGCATGAATAGCGGGGGGATATTCAAAAACATTCAGTACTTC CASSMNSGGIFKNIQYF
TRBD2 TRBJ2-5 - TRBV5-1 TGCGCCAGCAGCTTTCATCGAGGCGGGAGGTACCAAGAGACCCAGTACTTC CASSFHRGGRYQETQYF
- TRBJ2-3 - TRBV7-6 TGTGCCAGCAGCTTGGTAGTTGGAGCAAGGCCCCCCACAGATACGCAGTATTTT CASSLVVGARPPTDTQYF
- TRBJ2-1 - TRBV4-1 TGCGCCAGCAGCCAAGATGAGGGCACCTACCGTGAGCAGTTCTTC CASSQDEGTYREQFF
- TRBJ2-7 once TRBV7-2 TGTGCCAGCAGCTCGGGACAATCGAGCTCCTACGAGCAGTACTTC CASSSGQSSSYEQYF
TRBD1 TRBJ2-7 once TRBV6-1 TGTGCCAGCAGTAGGGGACAGGGGTTCGAGCAGTACTTC CASSRGQGFEQYF
TRBD2 TRBJ2-3 - TRBV18 TGTGCCAGCTCAGTTGCGGGGGGCACAGATACGCAGTATTTT CASSVAGGTDTQYF
TRBD2 TRBJ2-1 - TRBV29-1 TGCAGCGTTGAGGGGACTAGCGGTCACAATGAGCAGTTCTTC CSVEGTSGHNEQFF
TRBD1 TRBJ1-1 - TRBV5-1 TGCGCCAGCAGCTGGACAGGGGGCTTGAGGGTGAACACTGAAGCTTTCTTT CASSWTGGLRVNTEAFF
TRBD1 TRBJ1-2 - TRBV4-2 TGTGCCAGCAGCCACCAGGACAGGGACGAGTTCGGCTACACCTTC CASSHQDRDEFGYTF
TRBD1 TRBJ2-7 - TRBV5-6 TGTGCCAGCAGCTTAGGGACAGGGCCTCCCGGGCAGTACTTC CASSLGTGPPGQYF
TRBD2 TRBJ2-3 - TRBV5-4 TGTGCCAGCAGCTTACTAGCGGGGGGATCGAGAGATACGCAGTATTTT CASSLLAGGSRDTQYF
TRBD1 TRBJ1-4 - TRBV27 TGTGCCAGCAGTCCCCGGACAGGCGGTGAAAAACTGTTTTTT CASSPRTGGEKLFF
- TRBJ2-5 - TRBV18 TGTGCCAGCTCACCAGGACATCAAGAGACCCAGTACTTC CASSPGHQETQYF
- TRBJ1-2 once TRBV29-1 TGCAGCGTTCGCCAGGGGCGGGGGTATGGCTACACCTTC CSVRQGRGYGYTF
TRBD1 TRBJ1-6 - TRBV2 TGTGCCAGCACCCAGGGACAGGGGTGGTCACCCCTCCACTTT CASTQGQGWSPLHF
- TRBJ2-1 - TRBV19 TGTGCCAGCAGTTGGGGGAGGCTCAATGAGCAGTTCTTC CASSWGRLNEQFF
- TRBJ2-2 - TRBV5-1 TGCGCCAGCAGCATCGACAGTCACAACACCGGGGAGCTGTTTTTT CASSIDSHNTGELFF
- TRBJ2-5 - TRBV13 TGTGCCAGCAGCTTCGGTCTAGCGATAGAGACCCAGTACTTC CASSFGLAIETQYF
TRBD1 TRBJ1-6 - TRBV18 TGTGCCAGCTCACCATTCCCAGGACAGGGAGGTTCTTCACCCCTCCACTTT CASSPFPGQGGSSPLHF
- TRBJ1-4 - TRBV5-1 TGCGCCAGCAATTACGGAGACTTTAATGAAAAACTGTTTTTT CASNYGDFNEKLFF
- TRBJ1-5 - TRBV4-2 TGTGCCAGCAGCCAAGTACAGGATAGCAATCAGCCCCAGCATTTT CASSQVQDSNQPQHF
- TRBJ2-3 - TRBV5-4 TGTGCCAGCAGCTTACAGGGTACCACAGATACGCAGTATTTT CASSLQGTTDTQYF
TRBD1 TRBJ2-2 - TRBV7-2 TGTGCCAGCAGCTTCCTAACAGGGGCGGCCGGGGAGCTGTTTTTT CASSFLTGAAGELFF
- TRBJ2-1 - TRBV7-9 TGTGCCAGCAGCTTTCAGGGGTCTAATGAGCAGTTCTTC CASSFQGSNEQFF
- TRBJ2-3 - TRBV12-5 TGTGCTAGTGGTTCCTACCGGCAGGCTCCGGATACGCAGTATTTT CASGSYRQAPDTQYF
TRBD1 TRBJ2-4 - TRBV30 TGTGCCTGGAGTCTATTACAGGGGGCCGGAGCCAAAAACATTCAGTACTTC CAWSLLQGAGAKNIQYF
- TRBJ1-3 - TRBV5-6 TGTGCCAGCAGCCACGACAGGCTGCCTGGAAACACCATATATTTT CASSHDRLPGNTIYF
- TRBJ1-5 few TRBV30 TGTGCCTGGAGTGTGAGTGTCCGTCAGCCCCAGCATTTT CAWSVSVRQPQHF
TRBD1 TRBJ2-3 - TRBV27 TGTGCCAGCAGTCCCCCCCCCAGACAGGGTACAGATACGCAGTATTTT CASSPPPRQGTDTQYF
TRBD2 TRBJ2-1 once TRBV19 TGTGCCAGTAGTTCCAGCGGGGGAGTAAATGAGCAGTTCTTC CASSSSGGVNEQFF
- TRBJ1-3 - TRBV30 TGTGCCTGGAGTAAAAACAGAGCCTCTGGAAACACCATATATTTT CAWSKNRASGNTIYF
TRBD2 TRBJ2-5 - TRBV5-1 TGCGCCAGCAGGCCGGGAGGGGCGGAGACCCAGTACTTC CASRPGGAETQYF